This T cell receptor (beta chain) was found in a study of T cells in localized non-small cell lung cancer. Assay: immunoSEQ multiplex PCR; the TCRdb copy retains only in-frame clones and omits some. The repertoire holds about 33,000 clones, with roughly 87% as singletons. Germline lookup yields CDR1 SGHTA and CDR2 FQGNSA. V dropped 5 bases and J dropped 11; count of bases not matched to a gene: 15. CDR3 length equals 15 residues. Findings and caveats of the study: In uninvolved adjacent lung, T cell clonality reached its highest value, exceeding tumor. Heterogeneity within the tumor remains possible, as just one region underwent sequencing.

A note on this clone: Its target is unknown.

The TCR was taken from a man aged 35 to 70 with stage III lung adenocarcinoma. The starting material was peripheral blood mononuclear cells, obtained before any cancer treatment. The V call is TRBV7-2, the J call TRBJ2-1, with 7 bases aligning to TRBD2. The CDR3 region is CASSGRDYLFIQQFF. As DNA, the CDR3 is TGTGCCAGCAGCGGCCGGGACTACCTATTTATACAGCAGTTCTTC.